The 11 T cell receptor beta chains below were found in one sample sequenced in a study of cytomegalovirus exposure and HLA in healthy donors. Produced via immunoSEQ multiplex PCR; TCRdb's table is partial and in-frame only. The table records 250,000 to 350,000 clones, 86% of them present only once. Material for sequencing was PBMCs. Every receptor here comes from a woman younger than 30 in good health and CMV-seronegative.

There are a few counts of this clone. The chain has TRBV10-3 and TRBJ2-7, with a weak D call TRBD2 (5 bases). V lost 7 bases, J lost 0 bases, and 10 bases lay in between. Germline values: CDR1 ENHRY, CDR2 SYGVKD. This CDR3 spans 13 amino acids. The DNA for the CDR3 is TGTGCCATCACCGGGGAGAGCTCCTACGAGCAGTACTTC. Translated: CAITGESSYEQYF.

This clone was picked up one time. The gene calls are TRBV11-2 and TRBJ2-1; 10 bases are shared with TRBD2. CDR3 length: 16 amino acids. The ends lost 1 base at V and 7 bases at J; junction bases unmatched: 7. Looked up from germline, CDR1 is SGHAT and CDR2 is FQNNGV. CDR3 in amino acids: CASSLGASGSLNEQFF. CDR3 sequence (DNA): TGTGCCAGCAGCTTAGGAGCTAGCGGGAGCCTTAATGAGCAGTTCTTC. Complete variable domain (other parts from reference TRBV11-2 and TRBJ2-1): EAGVAQSPRYKIIEKRQSVAFWCNPISGHATLYWYQQILGQGPKLLIQFQNNGVVDDSQLPKDRFSAERLKGVDSTLKIQPAKLEDSAVYLCASSLGASGSLNEQFFGPGTRLTVL.

This clone was observed once. The chain combines TRBV6-6 with TRBJ2-7, with TRBD2 matching 11 bases. Germline V gene data show CDR1 as MNHNY and CDR2 as SVGAGI (reference sequence). Trimming removed 8 bases from V and 2 bases from J; junction bases left unmatched: 5. The CDR3 length is 14 residues. As DNA, the CDR3 is TGTGCCAGCCGGATAGCGGGAGGGACCTACGAGCAGTACTTC. Its translation: CASRIAGGTYEQYF.

The chain joins TRBV7-2 to TRBJ2-7; 7 bases match TRBD2. The germline V gene has CDR1 SGHTA and CDR2 FQGNSA. V was clipped by 1 base and J by 5 bases; unmatched bases: 8. This CDR3 comprises 15 residues. CDR3 nucleotide sequence: TGTGCCAGCAGCTTAGTAGCTAGCGGAGTAAACGAGCAGTACTTC. Translating gives CASSLVASGVNEQYF.

The J gene is TRBJ1-4, the V gene TRBV5-1; 7 nucleotides line up with TRBD1. The CDR3 covers 16 residues. CDR1 is SGHRS, CDR2 YFSETQ, per germline. J lost 0 bases, V lost 5 bases, and 7 bases had no gene match. The CDR3 protein is CASRRGQPTTNEKLFF. The CDR3 nucleotides are TGCGCCAGCAGACGGGGACAGCCCACAACTAATGAAAAACTGTTTTTT. Based on the CDR3 plus reference TRBV5-1 and TRBJ1-4, the full variable domain is KAGVTQTPRYLIKTRGQQVTLSCSPISGHRSVSWYQQTPGQGLQFLFEYFSETQRNKGNFPGRFSGRQFSNSRSEMNVSTLELGDSALYLCASRRGQPTTNEKLFFGSGTQLSVL.

In its sample, this clone was seen a few times. The rearrangement joins TRBV7-9 to TRBJ1-2; the D is unclear. This CDR3 has 13 residues. Germline CDR1 is SEHNR and CDR2 is FQNEAQ (reference sequence). The V and J ends lost 1 base and 6 bases respectively, with 9 bases between them. The CDR3 nucleotides read TGTGCCAGCAGCTTAGGAGGGTTTGATGGCTACACCTTC. This codes for CASSLGGFDGYTF.

This rearrangement joins TRBV15 to TRBJ2-5; D is perhaps TRBD1 (5 bases). Trimming shortened V by 0 bases and J by 5 bases, and 13 bases separated the two germline ends. This CDR3 comprises 15 residues. The germline gives CDR1 LNHNV, CDR2 YYDKDF (reference sequence). CDR3 residues: CATSRDLSGYETQYF. Here the CDR3 DNA reads TGTGCCACCAGCAGAGATCTCTCAGGGTACGAGACCCAGTACTTC. The entire variable domain, with the rest obtained from reference TRBV15 and TRBJ2-5, is as follows: DAMVIQNPRYQVTQFGKPVTLSCSQTLNHNVMYWYQQKSSQAPKLLFHYYDKDFNNEADTPDNFQSRRPNTSFCFLDIRSPGLGDTAMYLCATSRDLSGYETQYFGPGTRLLVL.

V usage is TRBV6-5 and J usage is TRBJ2-7; D is perhaps TRBD1 (6 bases). Per germline, CDR1 MNHEY and CDR2 SVGAGI. V lost 5 bases, J lost 4 bases, and 9 bases lay in between. The CDR3 totals 12 residues. The CDR3 DNA reads TGTGCCAGCAGTCCACAGGGTTACGAGCAGTACTTC. Amino acids: CASSPQGYEQYF.

Regarding this clone: The identical CDR3 is also encoded by other nucleotide sequences in the sample. V gene TRBV5-1 combines with J gene TRBJ2-6, with D perhaps matching TRBD2 (6 bases). This CDR3 has 16 amino acids. Trimming cost V 0 bases and J 2 bases, with 9 bases left between them. The germline CDR1 and CDR2 sequences are SGHRS and YFSETQ. The CDR3 coding sequence is TGCGCCAGCAGCTTGGACGGGGGACCTGGGGCCAACGTCCTGACTTTC. Translated, it gives CASSLDGGPGANVLTF.

The J gene is TRBJ2-7, the V gene TRBV28, with 9 bases aligning to TRBD2. V was clipped by 2 bases and J by 4 bases; unmatched bases: 3. The CDR3 runs to 14 residues. Germline CDR1 reads MDHEN; CDR2 reads SYDVKM. CDR3 nucleotide sequence: TGTGCCAGCAGTTTAGCGGGAGGGCCTTACGAGCAGTACTTC. It encodes CASSLAGGPYEQYF.

The J gene is TRBJ2-1, the V gene TRBV5-6, with a tentative D call TRBD2 (6 bases). CDR1 is SGHDT, CDR2 YYEEEE, per germline. The CDR3 loop spans 14 amino acids. Trimming stripped 4 bases from V and 6 bases from J, with 14 bases between. CDR3 region: CASSPGARGNEQFF. In DNA form, the CDR3 reads TGTGCCAGCAGCCCGGGAGCCCGCGGCAATGAGCAGTTCTTC.